One T cell receptor beta chain is described in this entry. Antigen unknown. Relapse after autologous stem cell transplantation occurred in every patient, and brentuximab vedotin exposure varied. Classification of best responses gave complete response, partial response or progressive disease. The germline V gene has CDR1 SGHRS and CDR2 YFSETQ. Trimming cost V 5 bases and J 1 base, with 12 bases left between them. There are 14 residues in the CDR3. This entry belongs to a study of PD-1 blockade in classical Hodgkin lymphoma. Findings and limits, study-wide: Compared with baseline, CD4+ but not CD8+ TCR diversity had risen significantly by C4D1. Although disease activity or prior therapy may be involved, causes of the repertoire differences remain undefined.

The repertoire was sequenced with immunoSEQ multiplex PCR; TCRdb's copy has only in-frame clones and lacks some. The profile shows around 91,000 clones, roughly 80% of them singletons. This sequence was found in a human donor with classical Hodgkin lymphoma. The sequenced sample was peripheral blood mononuclear cells (PBMCs), obtained before the second cycle of nivolumab. The chain joins TRBV5-1 to TRBJ1-1, with D possibly being TRBD1 (5 bases). CDR3: CASRDAGWNTEAFF. DNA for the CDR3: TGCGCCAGCAGGGACGCAGGGTGGAACACTGAAGCTTTCTTT.